This entry lists 19 T cell receptor beta chains sequenced from one sample in a study. TCRdb re-analysed the RT-PCR reads in MiXCR, keeping a single row per CDR3 protein. This sample has about 680,000 distinct CDR3 sequences, with 14% found just once. The sequencing sample was made of memory CD4+ T cells from blood. All receptors derive from a female donor in good health, serving as a healthy control.

A few counts support this clonotype. The genes are TRBV7-2 and TRBJ2-2; D is unclear. The CDR3 sequence is 14 residues long. V was shortened by 1 base and J by 6 bases, with 9 bases between the two germline ends. CDR1 is SGHTA and CDR2 is FQGNSA in the germline V gene. As DNA, the CDR3 is TGTGCCAGCAGCTTAGGGTCCCGTGCCGGGGAGCTGTTTTTT. Translation gives CASSLGSRAGELFF. The full variable domain, completed using reference TRBV7-2 and TRBJ2-2, is GAGVSQSPSNKVTEKGKDVELRCDPISGHTALYWYRQSLGQGLEFLIYFQGNSAPDKSGLPSDRFSAERTGGSVSTLTIQRTQQEDSAVYLCASSLGSRAGELFFGEGSRLTVL.

The chain carries TRBV30 and TRBJ1-5; D call uncertain. CDR3 length: 13 amino acids. Trimming took off 0 bases at V and 6 bases at J, with 9 bases between the two ends. CDR1 and CDR2 from the germline V gene are GTSNPN and SVGIG (reference sequence). Written as DNA, the CDR3 is TGTGCCTGGAGTGTAGAGGGAGTTCAGCCCCAGCATTTT. Translated, it gives CAWSVEGVQPQHF.

This clonotype has a handful of counts. The V call is TRBV20-1, the J call TRBJ1-2; 10 positions agree with TRBD1. CDR1 is DFQATT, CDR2 SNEGSKA, per germline (reference sequence). The CDR3 is made up of 16 amino acids. The trim removed 1 base at V and 3 bases at J, leaving 8 bases unmatched. CDR3 DNA sequence: TGCAGTGCTAGAGGCGGGACAGGGGCCTCACACTATGGCTACACCTTC. Protein sequence: CSARGGTGASHYGYTF.

This clonotype occurred a few times. The chain combines TRBV6-1 with TRBJ2-3; TRBD1 might be the D (5 bases). Germline CDR1 MNHNS, CDR2 SASEGT. V shed 4 bases and J shed 2 bases, with 13 bases lying between them. This CDR3 has 15 residues. The chain's CDR3 is CASSATDMYTDTQYF. DNA of the CDR3: TGTGCCAGCAGTGCCACGGACATGTACACAGATACGCAGTATTTT.

This chain links TRBV20-1 with TRBJ2-1, with D tentatively TRBD2 (6 bases). Germline V gene sequence: CDR1 DFQATT, CDR2 SNEGSKA (reference sequence). Trimming removed 6 bases from V and 2 bases from J, with 17 bases in between. This CDR3 region has 15 residues. This CDR3 is CSAQRAASAYNEQFF. The CDR3 DNA sequence: TGCAGTGCCCAGCGAGCGGCTAGCGCCTACAATGAGCAGTTCTTC.

This clonotype was recorded many times. This chain connects TRBV28 to TRBJ2-7; 7 bases align to TRBD2. V lost 4 bases to trimming and J lost 3 bases; unmatched junction nucleotides: 12. Germline assignment: CDR1 MDHEN and CDR2 SYDVKM. This CDR3 has 16 residues. CDR3 nucleotide sequence: TGTGCCAGCAGTTCACCTAGGGCGGGGGAAAACTACGAGCAGTACTTC. Residues: CASSSPRAGENYEQYF.

This clonotype was observed a few times. This chain links TRBV6-5 with TRBJ1-2, with a possible D match to TRBD1 (5 bases). V was trimmed by 2 bases and J by 5 bases, leaving 12 bases between them. This CDR3 spans 14 amino acids. Germline V gene sequence: CDR1 MNHEY, CDR2 SVGAGI. CDR3 in DNA: TGTGCCAGCAGTTACACCGGGACGTCTTATGGCTACACCTTC. It translates to CASSYTGTSYGYTF.

The V gene is TRBV11-3, the J gene TRBJ1-5; 10 bases fit TRBD1. Trimming took 7 bases from V and 3 from J; bases not matched to a gene: 24. CDR3 length: 21 residues. Germline assignment: CDR1 SGHNT and CDR2 YENEEA. CDR3 amino acids: CASTVPGQGTVGGSDNQPQHF. For the CDR3, the DNA is TGTGCCAGCACCGTCCCGGGACAGGGGACGGTGGGGGGATCGGACAATCAGCCCCAGCATTTT.

The V gene is TRBV20-1, the J gene TRBJ2-2, with D possibly TRBD2 on 5 matching bases. Trimming pared 4 bases from V and 4 bases from J, leaving 13 bases between. The CDR3 length is 14 residues. Germline CDR1 DFQATT, CDR2 SNEGSKA (reference sequence). CDR3 sequence reads: CSAIDTRGTGELFF. The CDR3 DNA reads TGCAGTGCTATAGACACTCGGGGCACCGGGGAGCTGTTTTTT.

This clonotype was observed a single time. The rearrangement links TRBV20-1 to TRBJ2-7, with 11 positions matching TRBD2. After removal of 6 bases from V and 0 bases from J, the junction contained 7 bases not matched to a gene. The germline CDR1 and CDR2 sequences are DFQATT and SNEGSKA (reference sequence). This CDR3 has 15 amino acids. The DNA for the CDR3 is TGCAGTGCCAACCCTAGCGGGAGGACCTCCTACGAGCAGTACTTC. Translated, it gives CSANPSGRTSYEQYF.

This clonotype was observed a handful of times. The chain uses TRBV5-1 and TRBJ1-2; TRBD1 matches at 7 bases. This CDR3 has 15 amino acids. Germline CDR1 SGHRS, CDR2 YFSETQ. J was trimmed by 2 bases and V by 5 bases; bases with no gene match: 9. CDR3 region: CASRLNTGDNYGYTF. In DNA form, the CDR3 reads TGCGCCAGCAGACTAAATACAGGGGACAACTATGGCTACACCTTC.

This clonotype occurred a few times. This chain links TRBV5-4 with TRBJ2-1; D call uncertain. Germline V CDR1 and CDR2: SGHNT, YYREEE (reference sequence). V lost 5 bases, J lost 2 bases, and 11 bases lay in between. The CDR3 sequence is 14 residues long. CDR3 DNA sequence: TGTGCCAGCAGTACTGGCGGTACCTACAATGAGCAGTTCTTC. Translating it yields CASSTGGTYNEQFF.

This clonotype turned up a few times. This sequence joins TRBV12-3 or TRBV12-4 and TRBJ1-2; D ambiguous. The CDR3 loop spans 12 amino acids. V dropped 1 base and J dropped 6 bases, with 6 bases sitting between them. CDR3 sequence reads: CASSLDRNGYTF. The CDR3 coding sequence is TGTGCCAGCAGTTTAGACAGAAATGGCTACACCTTC.

This clonotype was recorded at least ten times. This sequence joins TRBV4-1 and TRBJ1-2; TRBD1 matches at 11 bases. Trimming at V came to 1 base and at J to 2 bases, leaving 15 bases not matched to a gene. Germline V CDR1 and CDR2: MGHRA, YSYEKL. The CDR3 has 20 amino acids. The CDR3 bases are TGCGCCAGCAGCCAAGCCCGGGATCCGGACAGGGGGCCGTCGAACTATGGCTACACCTTC. Amino acid sequence: CASSQARDPDRGPSNYGYTF.

The chain carries TRBV12-5 and TRBJ1-1; D possibly corresponds to TRBD1 (5 bases). Germline CDR1 is LGHNT and CDR2 is FRNRAP. V lost 7 bases and J lost 5, with 14 bases in between. The CDR3 spans 13 residues. The CDR3 is CASAQMGGTEAFF. Here the CDR3 DNA reads TGTGCTAGTGCTCAAATGGGGGGAACTGAAGCTTTCTTT.

This clonotype was recorded many times. This rearrangement joins TRBV10-3 to TRBJ2-3, with 13 bases that match TRBD2. This CDR3 has 14 residues. V was clipped by 9 bases and J by 7 bases; unmatched bases: 7. Per germline, CDR1 ENHRY and CDR2 SYGVKD. DNA for the CDR3: TGTGCCATGGCCACTAGCGGGGGGGCCAATACGCAGTATTTT. Translating gives CAMATSGGANTQYF.

CDR3 sequence reads: CASNSQGRETQYF. CDR3 DNA sequence: TGTGCCAGCAACTCCCAGGGTAGGGAGACCCAGTACTTC. This chain joins TRBV7-2 and TRBJ2-5, with D possibly being TRBD1 (5 bases). The germline gives CDR1 SGHTA, CDR2 FQGNSA. This CDR3 is built from 13 residues. Between the trimmed V and J ends, which lost 7 bases and 5 bases, there was a span of 14 bases.

The V call is TRBV27, the J call TRBJ1-2; D gene unclear. Germline CDR1 and CDR2: MNHEY and SMNVEV (reference sequence). The CDR3 length is 13 residues. The ends were cut back, 5 bases at V and 5 bases at J, with 12 bases in the middle. The CDR3 spells CASSPDPRYGYTF. The CDR3 bases are TGTGCCAGCAGTCCAGACCCCCGGTATGGCTACACCTTC.

The chain combines TRBV6-5 with TRBJ1-2; D might be TRBD1 (6 bases). Germline V gives CDR1 MNHEY, CDR2 SVGAGI. V lost 5 bases to trimming and J lost 7 bases, with 20 bases between them. The CDR3 has 15 amino acids. For the CDR3, the DNA is TGTGCCAGCAGTACCCGTAATCAGGGGCGGAGTGGCTACACCTTC. This translates into CASSTRNQGRSGYTF.